The 8 T cell receptor beta chains listed next were all sequenced from one sample in a study of Ad26.COV2.S vaccination and SARS-CoV-2 variants. The treatment is: about 20 received Ad26.COV2.S at low or high dose, single or two shots; about five received placebo; per-sample allocation not given. It was on day 63 after the first vaccine or placebo injection that samples were taken. The data were produced by immunoSEQ multiplex PCR, yet TCRdb's version contains in-frame clones alone and is incomplete. This table has hundreds of thousands of clones, roughly 90% appearing once. This specimen consisted of peripheral blood, obtained in a trial of Ad26.COV2.S vaccine versus placebo. The receptor source for this set is a person aged 18 to 65 who received the Ad26.COV2.S COVID-19 vaccine or a placebo.

The chain links TRBV5-1 to TRBJ2-5, with a tentative D call TRBD2 (6 bases). Germline lookup yields CDR1 SGHRS and CDR2 YFSETQ. The CDR3 sequence is 13 residues long. V lost 3 bases, J lost 0 bases, and 6 bases lay in between. The CDR3 region has the DNA TGCGCCAGCAGCTGGAGGGACCAAGAGACCCAGTACTTC. Translating it yields CASSWRDQETQYF.

The chain recombines TRBV5-4 with TRBJ1-2; 8 bases are shared with TRBD1. V was clipped by 0 bases and J by 8 bases; unmatched bases: 9. The CDR3 is 15 residues long. Germline CDR1 reads SGHNT; CDR2 reads YYREEE (reference sequence). The CDR3 DNA is TGTGCCAGCAGCTTGGCAGTCACAGGGGGTCGAGGCTACACCTTC. Translation: CASSLAVTGGRGYTF.

The chain combines TRBV29-1 with TRBJ2-2; weak D call: TRBD2 (5 bases). Germline CDR1 SQVTM, CDR2 ANQGSEA. V was trimmed by 7 bases and J by 1 base, leaving 7 bases between them. This CDR3 comprises 12 residues. CDR3 in DNA: TGCAGCGCCGGGGAGAACACCGGGGAGCTGTTTTTT. Translated: CSAGENTGELFF.

The CDR3 loop is CASSYSGDGRSTDTQYF. Here the CDR3 DNA reads TGTGCCAGCAGTTACTCCGGCGACGGGAGAAGCACAGATACGCAGTATTTT. The gene calls are TRBV6-2 or TRBV6-3 and TRBJ2-3; a possible D gene is TRBD2 (6 bases). CDR3 size: 17 residues. Germline CDR1 MNHEY, CDR2 SVGEGT. V lost 0 bases and J lost 0, with 13 bases in between.

The genes are TRBV18 and TRBJ2-6; 9 bases are shared with TRBD1. J lost 4 bases, V lost 5 bases, and 6 bases had no gene match. This CDR3 has 16 amino acids. Germline lookup yields CDR1 KGHSH and CDR2 LQKENI. The CDR3 region has the DNA TGTGCCAGCTCAACCGGACAGGGGTCCGGGGCCAACGTCCTGACTTTC. Amino acid sequence: CASSTGQGSGANVLTF.

Only a few counts were recorded for this clone. The rearrangement uses TRBV5-4 and TRBJ1-4; D is undetermined. The CDR3 is 14 residues long. CDR1 and CDR2 from the germline V gene are SGHNT and YYREEE (reference sequence). Trimming cost V 4 bases and J 4 bases, with 11 bases left between them. CDR3 protein: CASSIDPLNEKLFF. The CDR3 nucleotides are TGTGCCAGCAGCATCGATCCCCTTAATGAAAAACTGTTTTTT.

The chain uses TRBV5-1 and TRBJ2-2; perhaps TRBD2 as D (6 bases). Germline assignment: CDR1 SGHRS and CDR2 YFSETQ. The germline V and J ends were trimmed by 5 bases and 5 bases, with 13 bases remaining between them. The CDR3 has 14 residues. CDR3 region: CASRGLSGTGELFF. The CDR3 bases are TGCGCCAGCAGGGGATTAAGCGGGACCGGGGAGCTGTTTTTT. Based on the CDR3 plus reference TRBV5-1 and TRBJ2-2, the full variable domain is KAGVTQTPRYLIKTRGQQVTLSCSPISGHRSVSWYQQTPGQGLQFLFEYFSETQRNKGNFPGRFSGRQFSNSRSEMNVSTLELGDSALYLCASRGLSGTGELFFGEGSRLTVL.

The V gene is TRBV27, the J gene TRBJ2-7; TRBD2 is a possible D gene (5 bases). Germline V gene lookup returns CDR1 MNHEY and CDR2 SMNVEV (reference sequence). Trimming cost V 2 bases and J 2 bases, with 13 bases left between them. This CDR3 has 15 amino acids. CDR3 nucleotides: TGTGCCAGCAGTTTAGCCGGGATTGGGGCCTACGAGCAGTACTTC. Translating gives CASSLAGIGAYEQYF.